The present T cell receptor (beta chain) was sequenced within a study of cytomegalovirus exposure and HLA in healthy donors. The PCR ran on 60 Vbeta and 13 Jbeta primers. The repertoire was sequenced with immunoSEQ multiplex PCR; TCRdb's copy has only in-frame clones and lacks some. The sample yields about 270,000 clones, roughly 70% seen once. Trimming shortened V by 4 bases and J by 0 bases, and 16 bases separated the two germline ends. The germline V gene encodes CDR1 MGHDK and CDR2 SYGVNS. The CDR3 sequence is 17 residues long. As concerns this clone: Antigen: not known.

General study results and limits: The dataset shows that most TCR sequences were rare, while some public TCRs occurred in many donors. Accurate prediction of HLA-A and HLA-B alleles (for most subjects) was reportedly achieved from TCR beta sequences. Sequencing had likely introduced a cluster of highly shared sequence variants as an artifact.

Sequencing input: PBMCs. The chain recombines TRBV25-1 with TRBJ2-1, with TRBD2 as a possible D gene (6 bases). The sequence derives from a female donor in good health and CMV-seronegative. In DNA form, the CDR3 reads TGTGCCAGCAGTGGCTCCTCAGCGGGCAGCTCCTACAATGAGCAGTTCTTC. It yields the protein CASSGSSAGSSYNEQFF.